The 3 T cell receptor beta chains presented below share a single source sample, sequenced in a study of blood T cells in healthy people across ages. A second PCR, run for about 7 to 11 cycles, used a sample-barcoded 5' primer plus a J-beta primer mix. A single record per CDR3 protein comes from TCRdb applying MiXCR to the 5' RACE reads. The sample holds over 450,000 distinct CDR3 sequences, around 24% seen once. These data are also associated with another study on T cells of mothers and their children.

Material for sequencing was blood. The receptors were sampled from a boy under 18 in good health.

In DNA, the CDR3 is TGTGCCAGCACCCCCGGGTGGAGCGGCGAGCAGTACTTC. Amino acids: CASTPGWSGEQYF. The chain joins TRBV12-3 or TRBV12-4 to TRBJ2-7, with D possibly being TRBD2 (5 bases). This CDR3 contains 13 residues. V lost 7 bases and J 6 bases, leaving 16 bases between the germline ends.

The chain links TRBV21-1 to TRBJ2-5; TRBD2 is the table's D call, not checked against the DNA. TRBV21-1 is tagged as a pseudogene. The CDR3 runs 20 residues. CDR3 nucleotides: TGTGCCAGCAGCAAAGCGAAAATTACTAGCGGGAGGACCCGTCCGGAGACCCAGTACTTC. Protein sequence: CASSKAKITSGRTRPETQYF.

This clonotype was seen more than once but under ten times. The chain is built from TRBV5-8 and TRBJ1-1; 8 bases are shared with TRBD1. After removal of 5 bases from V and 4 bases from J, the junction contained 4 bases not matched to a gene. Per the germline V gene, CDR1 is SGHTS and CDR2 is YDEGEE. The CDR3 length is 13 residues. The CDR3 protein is CASRRTGSTEAFF. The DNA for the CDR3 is TGTGCCAGCAGGCGGACAGGGAGCACTGAAGCTTTCTTT.